The 9 T cell receptor beta chains listed next were all sequenced from one sample in a study of cytotoxic CD8 clonotypes in ibrutinib-treated CLL. Sequenced by immunoSEQ multiplex PCR; TCRdb stores in-frame clones only, minus some. The sample carries 150,000 to 200,000 clones, 70% to 90% recorded once. This material consisted of PBMCs, taken at disease progression, from a patient treated with ibrutinib. These TCRs come from a human donor with chronic lymphocytic leukemia.

On this clone: In the same sample, other DNA sequences code for this CDR3. The chain couples TRBV30 to TRBJ2-6; D remains unclear. There are 13 residues in the CDR3. Germline lookup yields CDR1 GTSNPN and CDR2 SVGIG (reference sequence). Trimming took off 4 bases at V and 0 bases at J, with 4 bases between the two ends. The CDR3 nucleotides are TGTGCCTGGACACCCTCTGGGGCCAACGTCCTGACTTTC. Translating gives CAWTPSGANVLTF.

The rearrangement joins TRBV28 to TRBJ1-2; TRBD1 matches 9 bases. The ends lost 6 bases at V and 7 bases at J; junction bases unmatched: 3. Germline V CDR1 and CDR2: MDHEN, SYDVKM. The CDR3 loop spans 12 amino acids. DNA of the CDR3: TGTGCCAGCAGGGGACAGGGACGTGGCTACACCTTC. As protein: CASRGQGRGYTF.

The chain recombines TRBV30 with TRBJ2-1; D remains ambiguous. Trimming left V 2 bases short and J 8 bases short, with 7 bases between. The CDR3 has 11 amino acids. The germline V gene encodes CDR1 GTSNPN and CDR2 SVGIG (reference sequence). The DNA of the CDR3 is TGTGCCTGGAGTAGCCTCCATGAGCAGTTCTTC. It encodes CAWSSLHEQFF.

The chain has TRBV21-1 and TRBJ1-4; TRBD1 is the table's D call and was not checked against the DNA. TRBV21-1 is deemed a pseudogene. This CDR3 has 16 residues. The CDR3 nucleotides are TGTGCCAGCACCAATAGGAAGGGCCTAGGGGATGAAAAACTGTTTTTT. Translating it yields CASTNRKGLGDEKLFF.

This clone was observed a handful of times. The chain carries TRBV5-4 and TRBJ2-1; D possibly uses TRBD1 or TRBD2 (5 bases each). CDR1 and CDR2 from the germline V gene are SGHNT and YYREEE (reference sequence). With 1 base removed from V and 12 bases from J, the gap between germline ends came to 17 bases. The CDR3 has 14 residues. The CDR3 reads CASSLMGPPLAQFF. The CDR3 DNA reads as TGTGCCAGCAGCTTGATGGGACCCCCGCTGGCGCAGTTCTTC. The whole variable domain, remainder taken from reference TRBV5-4 and TRBJ2-1, is ETGVTQSPTHLIKTRGQQVTLRCSSQSGHNTVSWYQQALGQGPQFIFQYYREEENGRGNFPPRFSGLQFPNYSSELNVNALELDDSALYLCASSLMGPPLAQFFGPGTRLTVL.

V and J are TRBV21-1 and TRBJ1-1. TRBV21-1 is a pseudogene locus. The CDR3 has 14 amino acids. CDR3 nucleotide sequence: TGTGCCAGCAGCAAAGGGGAGATCAACACTGAAGCTTTCTTT. Its protein is CASSKGEINTEAFF.

The chain carries TRBV6-5 and TRBJ2-5; TRBD1 matches at 8 bases. From germline, CDR1 is MNHEY and CDR2 SVGAGI. There are 14 residues in the CDR3. J lost 2 bases, V lost 9 bases, and 8 bases had no gene match. Here the CDR3 reads CASGEGDRQETQYF. The CDR3 nucleotides are TGTGCCAGTGGTGAGGGGGACAGGCAAGAGACCCAGTACTTC.

Only one count was recorded for this clone. The J gene is TRBJ2-7, the V gene TRBV27, with D perhaps given as TRBD1 or TRBD2 (5 bases each). There are 14 residues in the CDR3. Germline V gene lookup returns CDR1 MNHEY and CDR2 SMNVEV (reference sequence). Between the trimmed V and J ends, which lost 5 bases and 3 bases, there was a span of 14 bases. CDR3 protein: CASSPRAGGYEQYF. In nucleotides, the CDR3 is TGTGCCAGCAGTCCCAGGGCAGGAGGCTACGAGCAGTACTTC.

This rearrangement joins TRBV30 to TRBJ2-2; D is perhaps TRBD1 (6 bases). Trimming left V 0 bases short and J 1 base short, with 12 bases between. The germline V gene encodes CDR1 GTSNPN and CDR2 SVGIG (reference sequence). The CDR3 consists of 16 residues. CDR3 protein: CAWSVQTGWNTGELFF. Here the CDR3 DNA reads TGTGCCTGGAGTGTACAAACAGGGTGGAACACCGGGGAGCTGTTTTTT.